The 23 T cell receptor beta chains below were found in one sample sequenced in a study of STAT5B mutations in CD4+ large granular lymphocyte leukemia. Data came from immunoSEQ multiplex PCR; TCRdb stores just in-frame clones and leaves some out. The sample carries roughly 30,000 clones, approximately 79% recorded once. The sequencing sample was made of CD4+ T cells from blood buffy coats. All receptors derive from a human donor in good health.

The chain links TRBV11-2 to TRBJ2-2; D remains unclear. The CDR3 totals 14 residues. In germline, CDR1 is SGHAT, CDR2 FQNNGV. Trimming cost V 3 bases and J 2 bases, with 7 bases left between them. CDR3 residues: CASSFGDNTGELFF. The CDR3 DNA follows: TGTGCCAGCAGCTTTGGGGATAACACCGGGGAGCTGTTTTTT.

This clone was recorded a few times. The chain links TRBV19 to TRBJ1-1, with D maybe TRBD1 (5 bases). CDR3 length: 15 amino acids. Germline V gene data show CDR1 as LNHDA and CDR2 as SQIVND (reference sequence). V lost 3 bases and J lost 0, with 11 bases in between. CDR3 protein: CASSIGAGMNTEAFF. The CDR3 DNA reads as TGTGCCAGTAGTATTGGGGCGGGGATGAACACTGAAGCTTTCTTT. Full variable domain (rest looked up from reference TRBV19 and TRBJ1-1): DGGITQSPKYLFRKEGQNVTLSCEQNLNHDAMYWYRQDPGQGLRLIYYSQIVNDFQKGDIAEGYSVSREKKESFPLTVTSAQKNPTAFYLCASSIGAGMNTEAFFGQGTRLTVV.

This sequence joins TRBV5-1 and TRBJ2-3; tentative D call: TRBD1 (5 bases). Trimming took 3 bases from V and 0 from J, leaving 8 bases between them. The CDR3 sequence is 14 residues long. Germline V gene data show CDR1 as SGHRS and CDR2 as YFSETQ. CDR3 loop: CASSWQGSTDTQYF. CDR3 coding DNA: TGCGCCAGCAGCTGGCAGGGCAGCACAGATACGCAGTATTTT.

The gene calls are TRBV9 and TRBJ2-5, with 7 bases matching TRBD2. The CDR3 has 14 amino acids. After removal of 0 bases from V and 5 bases from J, the junction contained 4 bases not matched to a gene. Germline CDR1 and CDR2: SGDLS and YYNGEE. CDR3 DNA: TGTGCCAGCAGCGTAGGTGGCGGGGGTGAGACCCAGTACTTC. Amino acid sequence: CASSVGGGGETQYF.

V gene TRBV15 combines with J gene TRBJ2-1; D possibly corresponds to TRBD2 (7 bases). Germline assignment: CDR1 LNHNV and CDR2 YYDKDF (reference sequence). Trimming took off 9 bases at V and 4 bases at J, with 22 bases between the two ends. This CDR3 region has 16 residues. The CDR3 sequence: CATTRGGRPSYNEQFF. The CDR3 region has the DNA TGTGCCACTACTAGGGGGGGGAGACCCTCTTACAATGAGCAGTTCTTC.

The chain employs TRBV21-1 and TRBJ1-4; the listed D gene, TRBD1, was not tested against the DNA. TRBV21-1 is deemed a pseudogene. CDR3 length: 15 amino acids. The CDR3 DNA reads TGTGCCAGCAGCAAAGTCCCCGACAGGGTTGAAAAACTGTTTTTT. This codes for CASSKVPDRVEKLFF.

The J gene is TRBJ2-5, the V gene TRBV7-2; possibly TRBD2 for D (6 bases). V lost 4 bases, J lost 0 bases, and 21 bases lay in between. Germline assignment: CDR1 SGHTA and CDR2 FQGNSA. The CDR3 spans 18 residues. Here the CDR3 DNA reads TGTGCCAGCAGCTATCCTCCACACTCCGGGGGAAACCAAGAGACCCAGTACTTC. Its protein product is CASSYPPHSGGNQETQYF. Based on the CDR3 plus reference TRBV7-2 and TRBJ2-5, the full variable domain is GAGVSQSPSNKVTEKGKDVELRCDPISGHTALYWYRQSLGQGLEFLIYFQGNSAPDKSGLPSDRFSAERTGGSVSTLTIQRTQQEDSAVYLCASSYPPHSGGNQETQYFGPGTRLLVL.

This clone appeared a few times. The J gene is TRBJ1-5, the V gene TRBV6-1; TRBD1 matches 9 bases. V lost 5 bases, J lost 4 bases, and 3 bases stayed unmatched. In germline, CDR1 is MNHNS, CDR2 SASEGT. The length of the CDR3 is 14 residues. The CDR3, as DNA: TGTGCCAGCAGTACAGGGACAGGGAATCAGCCCCAGCATTTT. Translated: CASSTGTGNQPQHF.

The V and J genes are TRBV7-8 and TRBJ1-5; D perhaps matches TRBD1 (6 bases). The germline CDR1 and CDR2 sequences are SGHVS and FQNEAQ. The CDR3 runs 15 residues. V dropped 5 bases and J dropped 5 bases, with 16 bases sitting between them. CDR3 nucleotides: TGTGCCAGCAGCAGGCAGGGGAAGGTGGATCAGCCCCAGCATTTT. Its protein is CASSRQGKVDQPQHF.

The chain has TRBV6-5 and TRBJ2-7; D is unclear. CDR3 length equals 11 residues. V was pared by 4 bases and J by 5 bases, with 6 bases between. Germline values: CDR1 MNHEY, CDR2 SVGAGI. CDR3 residues: CASSWSNEQYF. The DNA of the CDR3 is TGTGCCAGCAGTTGGTCCAACGAGCAGTACTTC.

V usage is TRBV21-1 and J usage is TRBJ2-7; no check of the table's D call, TRBD1, against the DNA was made. TRBV21-1 is recorded as a pseudogene. This CDR3 comprises 19 residues. In DNA form, the CDR3 reads TGTGCCAGCAGCTCCTCAACTCCAGCCGGGACAAGAAGCTCCTACGAGCAGTACTTC. Protein: CASSSSTPAGTRSSYEQYF.

The chain carries TRBV7-9 and TRBJ2-7, with D perhaps TRBD1 or TRBD2 (5 bases each). Per germline, CDR1 SEHNR and CDR2 FQNEAQ (reference sequence). The CDR3 is 14 amino acids. V lost 0 bases, J lost 0 bases, and 6 bases lay in between. CDR3 coding DNA: TGTGCCAGCAGCTTAGCGGGGACCTCCTACGAGCAGTACTTC. It is translated as CASSLAGTSYEQYF.

This chain connects TRBV7-2 to TRBJ2-2; D possibly uses TRBD1 or TRBD2 (5 bases each). Germline V CDR1 and CDR2: SGHTA, FQGNSA. V shed 4 bases and J shed 9 bases, with 15 bases lying between them. The CDR3 totals 14 residues. In DNA, the CDR3 is TGTGCCAGCAGCTCACAGGACTGGGGGTGGGAGCTGTTTTTT. It codes for CASSSQDWGWELFF.

V gene TRBV5-4 combines with J gene TRBJ2-3, with 9 bases fitting TRBD2. There are 14 residues in the CDR3. Trimming removed 0 bases from V and 8 bases from J; junction bases left unmatched: 4. In germline, CDR1 is SGHNT, CDR2 YYREEE (reference sequence). Here the CDR3 reads CASSLVAGGRTQYF. CDR3 sequence (DNA): TGTGCCAGCAGCTTGGTTGCGGGGGGGCGTACGCAGTATTTT. The full variable domain, in which reference TRBV5-4 and TRBJ2-3 provide the parts outside the CDR3, is ETGVTQSPTHLIKTRGQQVTLRCSSQSGHNTVSWYQQALGQGPQFIFQYYREEENGRGNFPPRFSGLQFPNYSSELNVNALELDDSALYLCASSLVAGGRTQYFGPGTRLTVL.

This clone was found a few times. The V and J genes are TRBV30 and TRBJ1-5; no clear D. Trimming removed 2 bases from V and 4 bases from J, with 9 bases in between. Germline CDR1 reads GTSNPN; CDR2 reads SVGIG (reference sequence). The CDR3 has 13 amino acids. The CDR3 loop reads CAWSKGGNQPQHF. The CDR3 DNA follows: TGTGCCTGGAGTAAGGGCGGGAATCAGCCCCAGCATTTT.

Worth noting for this clone: This sample includes further DNA sequences coding for the same CDR3. The chain has TRBV5-4 and TRBJ2-1; TRBD1 matches 8 bases. V was clipped by 2 bases and J by 3 bases; unmatched bases: 4. Germline assignment: CDR1 SGHNT and CDR2 YYREEE (reference sequence). The length of the CDR3 is 15 residues. The DNA of the CDR3 is TGTGCCAGCAGCTTACCGGGACAGGACTACAATGAGCAGTTCTTC. Its protein product is CASSLPGQDYNEQFF.

This clone has only a few counts. V is TRBV2 and J is TRBJ1-1; D is ambiguous. Germline CDR1 SNHLY, CDR2 FYNNEI. V lost 4 bases and J 0 bases, leaving 6 bases between the germline ends. The CDR3 is made up of 13 amino acids. DNA of the CDR3: TGTGCCAGCAGTGGAGAGGTGAACACTGAAGCTTTCTTT. Its protein is CASSGEVNTEAFF. The whole variable domain, filled in from reference TRBV2 and TRBJ1-1, reads EPEVTQTPSHQVTQMGQEVILRCVPISNHLYFYWYRQILGQKVEFLVSFYNNEISEKSEIFDDQFSVERPDGSNFTLKIRSTKLEDSAMYFCASSGEVNTEAFFGQGTRLTVV.

This clone has a handful of counts. The chain combines TRBV12-5 with TRBJ2-7; possible D gene TRBD2, 6 bases. The germline CDR1 and CDR2 sequences are LGHNT and FRNRAP. The CDR3 spans 13 residues. V shed 9 bases and J shed 3 bases, with 15 bases lying between them. The CDR3 loop reads CARSTRTNYEQYF. The CDR3 region has the DNA TGTGCTAGGTCAACCAGGACTAACTACGAGCAGTACTTC.

The V gene is TRBV6-1, the J gene TRBJ1-2; 8 positions match TRBD1. Germline V lookup: CDR1 MNHNS, CDR2 SASEGT. V shed 4 bases and J 6 bases; nucleotides not matched to a gene: 4. CDR3 size: 13 residues. The CDR3 nucleotides read TGTGCCAGCAGTGGGACAGGGATCGATGGCTACACCTTC. Translation gives CASSGTGIDGYTF.

V and J are TRBV6-5 and TRBJ2-7; 9 nucleotides match TRBD1. Germline V gene data show CDR1 as MNHEY and CDR2 as SVGAGI. This CDR3 has 12 residues. J lost 6 bases, V lost 7 bases, and 4 bases had no gene match. The CDR3 is CASKQGAGEQYF. The CDR3 DNA sequence: TGTGCCAGCAAACAGGGGGCGGGCGAGCAGTACTTC.

V is TRBV5-1 and J is TRBJ1-2; TRBD1 agrees at 10 bases. The length of the CDR3 is 14 residues. After removal of 3 bases from V and 5 bases from J, the junction contained 4 bases not matched to a gene. Germline CDR1 is SGHRS and CDR2 is YFSETQ. The CDR3 bases are TGCGCCAGCAGCTCAGGGACAGGGGATTATGGCTACACCTTC. Its translation: CASSSGTGDYGYTF.

The V call is TRBV11-3, the J call TRBJ2-7, with D possibly TRBD2 on 5 matching bases. The ends were cut back, 3 bases at V and 0 bases at J, with 12 bases in the middle. This CDR3 has 15 residues. In germline, CDR1 is SGHNT, CDR2 YENEEA. CDR3: CASSFSDLRSYEQYF. The CDR3 DNA reads TGTGCCAGCAGCTTTTCGGACTTGCGCTCCTACGAGCAGTACTTC.

This clone occurred a few times. J is TRBJ2-7 and V is TRBV5-5, with a possible D match to TRBD1 (5 bases). This CDR3 is built from 14 residues. The V gene lost 4 bases and the J gene lost 1 base, with 12 bases spanning the gap. Germline V gene data show CDR1 as SGHKS and CDR2 as YYEKEE (reference sequence). Here the CDR3 DNA reads TGTGCCAGCAGCGTGGACATATTTTCCTACGAGCAGTACTTC. This encodes CASSVDIFSYEQYF. The variable domain in full, completed from reference TRBV5-5 and TRBJ2-7, reads DAGVTQSPTHLIKTRGQQVTLRCSPISGHKSVSWYQQVLGQGPQFIFQYYEKEERGRGNFPDRFSARQFPNYSSELNVNALLLGDSALYLCASSVDIFSYEQYFGPGTRLTVT.